These T cell receptor beta chains were read from a single sample in a study of T cell repertoires in cytomegalovirus infection. Each CDR3 protein gets one entry after TCRdb re-called the reads with MiXCR. The sample has roughly 760,000 distinct CDR3 sequences; approximately 40% are singletons. Sequencing used PBMCs. These receptors came from a human donor in good health (CMV status not recorded). Some clones in this sample may be carry-over from other donors' samples. CDR3s include the opening cysteine and the closing phenylalanine or tryptophan. The order of the fields is clone size, J gene, V gene, D gene, CDR3 DNA, CDR3 protein. A D gene is named only where the DNA matches it firmly. A row's size may be missing; if present it is once, few, many or a size class.

clone size: once; J gene: TRBJ1-5; V gene: TRBV7-8; D gene: .; CDR3 DNA: TGTGCCAGCAGCTTAGGACTCACAAGGGCCGGGGAAATTCAGCCCCAGCATTTT; CDR3 protein: CASSLGLTRAGEIQPQHF
clone size: many; J gene: TRBJ2-2; V gene: TRBV10-3; D gene: TRBD2; CDR3 DNA: TGTGCCATCGCTGCGGGAGTGGACACCGGGGAGCTGTTTTTT; CDR3 protein: CAIAAGVDTGELFF
clone size: few; J gene: TRBJ1-5; V gene: TRBV7-6; D gene: .; CDR3 DNA: TGTGCCAGCAGCCTCTCCTCATGGGAGATCGATCAGCCCCAGCATTTT; CDR3 protein: CASSLSSWEIDQPQHF
clone size: few; J gene: TRBJ2-2; V gene: TRBV12-3/TRBV12-4; D gene: TRBD2; CDR3 DNA: TGTGCCAGCAGCCAGACTAGCGGGGCCCCCGGGGAGCTGTTTTTT; CDR3 protein: CASSQTSGAPGELFF
clone size: few; J gene: TRBJ2-3; V gene: TRBV28; D gene: .; CDR3 DNA: TGTGCCAGCAGTTTAGTGCCGGGGTCCGGCACAGATACGCAGTATTTT; CDR3 protein: CASSLVPGSGTDTQYF
clone size: few; J gene: TRBJ2-1; V gene: TRBV12-3/TRBV12-4; D gene: TRBD2; CDR3 DNA: TGTGCCAGCACCCGGGCTTCGGGGGGTGGGAACAATGAGCAGTTCTTC; CDR3 protein: CASTRASGGGNNEQFF
clone size: .; J gene: TRBJ2-7; V gene: TRBV6-2/TRBV6-3; D gene: TRBD1; CDR3 DNA: TGTGCCAGCAGTTACTCACAGGGGCCGTACGAGCAGTACTTC; CDR3 protein: CASSYSQGPYEQYF
clone size: .; J gene: TRBJ2-3; V gene: TRBV27; D gene: TRBD2; CDR3 DNA: TGTGCCAGCAGTTCTCCTGCTAGCGGGAGTGCAGATACGCAGTATTTT; CDR3 protein: CASSSPASGSADTQYF
clone size: .; J gene: TRBJ2-7; V gene: TRBV7-6; D gene: .; CDR3 DNA: TGTGCCAGCAGCCTCCAGGGAAACTCCTACGAGCAGTACTTC; CDR3 protein: CASSLQGNSYEQYF
clone size: many; J gene: TRBJ1-2; V gene: TRBV12-3/TRBV12-4; D gene: TRBD1; CDR3 DNA: TGTGCCAGCAGTCTGACAGGGGACCACTATGGCTACACCTTC; CDR3 protein: CASSLTGDHYGYTF
clone size: many; J gene: TRBJ2-1; V gene: TRBV7-2; D gene: .; CDR3 DNA: TGTGCCAGCAGCTTCGCGGGGTATTACAATGAGCAGTTCTTC; CDR3 protein: CASSFAGYYNEQFF
clone size: many; J gene: TRBJ2-2; V gene: TRBV7-6; D gene: TRBD1; CDR3 DNA: TGTGCCAGCAGAGCACAGGGGTTGGGCGGGGAGCTGTTTTTT; CDR3 protein: CASRAQGLGGELFF
clone size: few; J gene: TRBJ2-7; V gene: TRBV11-3; D gene: TRBD1; CDR3 DNA: TGTGCCAGCAGCTACTCCGGGACAGGGTGGGACGAGCAGTACTTC; CDR3 protein: CASSYSGTGWDEQYF
clone size: .; J gene: TRBJ2-5; V gene: TRBV7-6; D gene: TRBD1; CDR3 DNA: TGTGCCAGCAGCAGCGAGGGGGCCAATTGGGAGACCCAGTACTTC; CDR3 protein: CASSSEGANWETQYF
clone size: .; J gene: TRBJ2-1; V gene: TRBV19; D gene: .; CDR3 DNA: TGTGCCAGTCGATACACGGCGGGCAGGGCTAGCTCCTACAATGAGCAGTTCTTC; CDR3 protein: CASRYTAGRASSYNEQFF
clone size: many; J gene: TRBJ2-7; V gene: TRBV7-2; D gene: .; CDR3 DNA: TGTGCCAGCAGCTTAGCCCCATACGAGCAGTACTTC; CDR3 protein: CASSLAPYEQYF